These 31 T cell receptor beta chains came from one sample sequenced in a study of blood T cell repertoires in COVID-19. Libraries were prepared by immunoSEQ multiplex PCR; TCRdb keeps only in-frame clonotypes and omits some of them. The repertoire holds roughly 380,000 clones, with around nine tenths as singletons. The sample taken for sequencing was peripheral blood. The receptors stem from a woman in her 40s with COVID-19, enrolled during active disease.

The chain combines TRBV2 with TRBJ2-2; TRBD2 might be the D (5 bases). There are 12 residues in the CDR3. CDR1 and CDR2 from the germline V gene are SNHLY and FYNNEI. Trimming pared 7 bases from V and 6 bases from J, leaving 9 bases between. The CDR3 loop is CASKPEAGELFF. CDR3 in DNA: TGTGCCAGCAAACCGGAGGCCGGGGAGCTGTTTTTT.

This clone was seen a few times. This rearrangement joins TRBV2 to TRBJ2-5; D unresolved. CDR1 and CDR2 (germline): SNHLY, FYNNEI. The CDR3 runs 12 residues. The V gene lost 7 bases and the J gene lost 5 bases, with 11 bases spanning the gap. Here the CDR3 DNA reads TGTGCCAGCACTACAACCGGGGAGACCCAGTACTTC. This gives the protein CASTTTGETQYF.

This chain connects TRBV2 to TRBJ1-2, with D hard to call. V was trimmed by 6 bases and J by 7 bases, leaving 9 bases between them. This CDR3 is 11 amino acids long. CDR1 and CDR2 from the germline V gene are SNHLY and FYNNEI. CDR3 region: CASRPPGGYTF. The CDR3, as DNA: TGTGCCAGCAGACCCCCGGGTGGCTACACCTTC.

As concerns this clone: The sample holds other DNA sequences that translate to the same CDR3. The chain has TRBV6-6 and TRBJ1-1, with 8 bases fitting TRBD1. J was trimmed by 2 bases and V by 4 bases; bases with no gene match: 6. The V gene's germline CDR1 is MNHNY and CDR2 SVGAGI (reference sequence). The CDR3 loop spans 15 amino acids. The CDR3 loop is CASSSPDRGNTEAFF. The CDR3 DNA follows: TGTGCCAGCAGTTCCCCTGACAGGGGAAACACTGAAGCTTTCTTT.

This clone was recorded once. The chain joins TRBV24-1 to TRBJ1-6, with 12 bases matching TRBD1. Per the germline V gene, CDR1 is KGHDR and CDR2 is SFDVKD. This CDR3 has 16 amino acids. J lost 12 bases, V lost 3 bases, and 8 bases had no gene match. CDR3 nucleotides: TGTGCCACCAGTGATATTGGCGGGACAGGGGGCTTACCCCTCCACTTT. It codes for CATSDIGGTGGLPLHF.

Points on this clone: A much larger clone differs from this one at a single base, so this may be a read error. Other DNA sequences in this specimen translate into the identical CDR3. The J gene is TRBJ1-1, the V gene TRBV28, with a tentative D call TRBD1 (6 bases). The CDR3 contains 14 residues. Per the germline V gene, CDR1 is MDHEN and CDR2 is SYDVKM. The V gene lost 4 bases and the J gene lost 0 bases, with 9 bases spanning the gap. The CDR3 DNA is TGTGCCAGCAGTTCTACAGGGATGAACACTGAAGCTTTCTTT. It is translated as CASSSTGMNTEAFF.

This rearrangement joins TRBV15 to TRBJ1-5; a weak D match, TRBD1 (6 bases). CDR1 LNHNV and CDR2 YYDKDF come from the germline V gene (reference sequence). The CDR3 has 15 residues. The ends were cut back, 0 bases at V and 0 bases at J, with 6 bases in the middle. The CDR3 sequence: CATSRETGSNQPQHF. Written as DNA, the CDR3 is TGTGCCACCAGCAGAGAGACAGGTAGCAATCAGCCCCAGCATTTT.

The chain links TRBV28 to TRBJ2-7; TRBD2 is a possible D gene (5 bases). This CDR3 contains 15 residues. V shed 6 bases and J shed 5 bases, with 20 bases lying between them. Looked up from germline, CDR1 is MDHEN and CDR2 is SYDVKM. In DNA form, the CDR3 reads TGTGCCAGCAGCTCCGGCGGGCCGAGGGTCAACGAGCAGTACTTC. Translation: CASSSGGPRVNEQYF.

The rearrangement links TRBV16 to TRBJ1-2, with 10 bases fitting TRBD1. Germline V lookup: CDR1 KGHSY, CDR2 FQNENV. The CDR3 extends over 16 amino acids. The V segment lost 5 bases and the J segment 2 bases; nucleotides outside the gene matches: 8. The CDR3 region is CASSKDWTGGNYGYTF. In nucleotides, the CDR3 is TGTGCCAGCAGCAAAGACTGGACAGGGGGGAACTATGGCTACACCTTC.

V and J are TRBV19 and TRBJ2-7; 10 bases match TRBD1. The CDR3 has 13 amino acids. Germline lookup yields CDR1 LNHDA and CDR2 SQIVND (reference sequence). Trimming cost V 6 bases and J 6 bases; bases outside gene matches: 5. The CDR3 sequence: CASRKWTGGEQYF. The CDR3 DNA sequence: TGTGCCAGTAGGAAATGGACAGGGGGCGAGCAGTACTTC.

J is TRBJ2-1 and V is TRBV10-3; D unresolved. Germline V gene data show CDR1 as ENHRY and CDR2 as SYGVKD. Trimming shortened V by 4 bases and J by 4 bases, and 5 bases separated the two germline ends. The CDR3 extends over 12 amino acids. CDR3 residues: CAISGAYNEQFF. The DNA for the CDR3 is TGTGCCATCAGTGGGGCGTACAATGAGCAGTTCTTC.

The J gene is TRBJ2-1, the V gene TRBV19, with TRBD1 identical over 9 bases. Losses at the gene ends were 6 bases for V and 7 bases for J; bases not matched to a gene: 4. CDR1 is LNHDA and CDR2 is SQIVND in the germline V gene (reference sequence). The CDR3 has 13 amino acids. The CDR3 bases are TGTGCCAGTAGGCCGACAGGGGGTAATGAGCAGTTCTTC. Protein sequence: CASRPTGGNEQFF.

Turning to this clone: Different DNA sequences within this sample yield the same CDR3. The gene calls are TRBV27 and TRBJ1-2, with a weak D call TRBD1 (5 bases). Germline CDR1 and CDR2: MNHEY and SMNVEV (reference sequence). V lost 0 bases and J 5 bases, leaving 7 bases between the germline ends. The CDR3 runs to 13 residues. Here the CDR3 DNA reads TGTGCCAGCAGTTTATCCCGGGGGTATGGCTACACCTTC. Translation gives CASSLSRGYGYTF.

V and J are TRBV28 and TRBJ1-2, with 9 bases identical to TRBD1. The CDR3 covers 14 residues. V shed 6 bases and J 9 bases; nucleotides not matched to a gene: 11. Germline V CDR1 and CDR2: MDHEN, SYDVKM. Here the CDR3 reads CASRGSGTGNSYTF. The CDR3 DNA is TGTGCCAGCAGGGGATCCGGGACAGGGAACAGCTACACCTTC.

In its sample, this clone was seen once. V gene TRBV18 combines with J gene TRBJ1-2, with a tentative D call TRBD1 (5 bases). CDR3 length equals 15 residues. From germline, CDR1 is KGHSH and CDR2 LQKENI. V was clipped by 6 bases and J by 7 bases, with 21 bases between them. The CDR3 here is CASSQTTGGDSGYTF. CDR3 nucleotides: TGTGCCAGCTCGCAGACAACGGGGGGGGATTCTGGCTACACCTTC.

This chain joins TRBV5-1 and TRBJ1-2, with TRBD1 as a possible D gene (5 bases). The CDR3 is 11 amino acids. Germline loops: CDR1 SGHRS, CDR2 YFSETQ. Trimming took off 6 bases at V and 4 bases at J, with 7 bases between the two ends. CDR3 amino acids: CASTQGYGYTF. As DNA, the CDR3 is TGCGCCAGCACCCAGGGCTATGGCTACACCTTC.

A single count supports this clone. V usage is TRBV2 and J usage is TRBJ1-5; D is perhaps TRBD1 (5 bases). CDR1 and CDR2 from the germline V gene are SNHLY and FYNNEI. This CDR3 is 13 amino acids long. CDR3 bases: TGTGCAGGAGGGCAGGGTAACAATCAGCCCCAGCATTTT. Amino acid sequence: CAGGQGNNQPQHF.

The chain employs TRBV6-5 and TRBJ1-1; the D is unclear. CDR1 and CDR2 from the germline V gene are MNHEY and SVGAGI. The CDR3 consists of 14 residues. V lost 3 bases, J lost 4 bases, and 12 bases lay in between. In DNA, the CDR3 is TGTGCCAGCAGTTATCCCGGACTAGGCACTGAAGCTTTCTTT. It yields the protein CASSYPGLGTEAFF.

This clone was found once. The J gene is TRBJ2-3, the V gene TRBV18; D call uncertain. CDR3 length: 14 residues. The germline CDR1 and CDR2 sequences are KGHSH and LQKENI. The V end lost 2 bases, the J end lost 3 bases, and 9 bases lay between the germline ends. DNA for the CDR3: TGTGCCAGCTCACCAAAGCTAAGTACAGATACGCAGTATTTT. As protein: CASSPKLSTDTQYF.

This rearrangement joins TRBV5-1 to TRBJ1-1; a possible D gene is TRBD1 (5 bases). V was cut by 2 bases and J by 1 base, with 12 bases left in between. There are 15 residues in the CDR3. Germline CDR1 is SGHRS and CDR2 is YFSETQ. CDR3 amino acids: CASSFRDSGNTEAFF. CDR3 coding DNA: TGCGCCAGCAGCTTCAGGGATTCGGGGAACACTGAAGCTTTCTTT.

The J gene is TRBJ2-1, the V gene TRBV3-1 (or the pseudogene TRBV3-2); TRBD2 might be the D (5 bases). Germline CDR1 reads LGHDT; CDR2 reads YNNKEL (reference sequence). The CDR3 has 17 residues. V lost 4 bases and J 4 bases, leaving 20 bases between the germline ends. The CDR3 loop reads CASSRRVVRITYNEQFF. The DNA for the CDR3 is TGTGCCAGCAGCCGGCGGGTTGTGAGGATTACTTACAATGAGCAGTTCTTC.

V gene TRBV6-4 combines with J gene TRBJ1-2; TRBD1 might be the D (6 bases). CDR1 and CDR2 from the germline V gene are MRHNA and SNTAGT. V shed 8 bases and J shed 6 bases, with 16 bases lying between them. This CDR3 has 13 residues. CDR3: CASSPGRGNGYTF. Written as DNA, the CDR3 is TGTGCCAGCTCTCCGGGCAGGGGCAATGGCTACACCTTC.

V is TRBV6-5 and J is TRBJ2-1; D unresolved. The V and J ends lost 4 bases and 6 bases respectively, with 7 bases between them. The CDR3 spans 12 residues. Germline CDR1 and CDR2: MNHEY and SVGAGI. CDR3 in amino acids: CASSSRVNEQFF. The CDR3 coding sequence is TGTGCCAGCAGTTCGAGAGTCAATGAGCAGTTCTTC.

This chain connects TRBV29-1 to TRBJ1-1; D call uncertain. The CDR3 length is 13 residues. V was trimmed by 7 bases and J by 1 base, leaving 13 bases between them. Looked up from germline, CDR1 is SQVTM and CDR2 is ANQGSEA. CDR3 bases: TGCAGCGCCGTCACGCAGGCGAACACTGAAGCTTTCTTT. Protein sequence: CSAVTQANTEAFF.

This sequence joins TRBV2 and TRBJ1-6; tentatively, D is TRBD1 (6 bases). V lost 7 bases and J 11 bases, leaving 24 bases between the germline ends. This CDR3 has 16 residues. Germline CDR1 and CDR2: SNHLY and FYNNEI. The CDR3 DNA reads as TGTGCCAGCATCGCTAGGGACACCGGGCGATGGACACCCCTCCACTTT. Protein: CASIARDTGRWTPLHF.

V usage is TRBV28 and J usage is TRBJ1-1; D is perhaps TRBD1 (5 bases). Trimming cost V 5 bases and J 5 bases, with 9 bases left between them. This CDR3 has 12 amino acids. Germline V gene lookup returns CDR1 MDHEN and CDR2 SYDVKM. The DNA for the CDR3 is TGTGCCAGCAGTCGGGGGAGGACTGAAGCTTTCTTT. It encodes CASSRGRTEAFF. The entire variable domain, with the rest obtained from reference TRBV28 and TRBJ1-1, is as follows: DVKVTQSSRYLVKRTGEKVFLECVQDMDHENMFWYRQDPGLGLRLIYFSYDVKMKEKGDIPEGYSVSREKKERFSLILESASTNQTSMYLCASSRGRTEAFFGQGTRLTVV.

This clone came up once. The V and J genes are TRBV18 and TRBJ1-6, with D maybe TRBD1 (5 bases). V dropped 2 bases and J dropped 2 bases, with 13 bases sitting between them. CDR3 size: 17 residues. The germline gives CDR1 KGHSH, CDR2 LQKENI. The CDR3 sequence is CASSPIGGSTYNSPLHF. For the CDR3, the DNA is TGTGCCAGCTCACCAATCGGGGGTTCTACCTATAATTCACCCCTCCACTTT.

V and J are TRBV6-5 and TRBJ1-2, with unresolved D. CDR1 is MNHEY and CDR2 is SVGAGI in the germline V gene. Trimming took 4 bases from V and 7 from J, leaving 13 bases between them. This CDR3 has 13 amino acids. CDR3 sequence reads: CASSSGLAGGYTF. The CDR3 coding sequence is TGTGCCAGCAGTTCTGGACTAGCAGGTGGCTACACCTTC.

This clone was observed many times. The gene calls are TRBV25-1 and TRBJ1-5, with D perhaps matching TRBD1 (6 bases). Germline V gene sequence: CDR1 MGHDK, CDR2 SYGVNS. Between the trimmed V and J ends, which lost 4 bases and 2 bases, there was a span of 6 bases. The CDR3 covers 13 residues. DNA of the CDR3: TGTGCCAGCAGTGCAGGGGGCAATCAGCCCCAGCATTTT. It is translated as CASSAGGNQPQHF. The whole variable domain, filled in from reference TRBV25-1 and TRBJ1-5, reads EADIYQTPRYLVIGTGKKITLECSQTMGHDKMYWYQQDPGMELHLIHYSYGVNSTEKGDLSSESTVSRIRTEHFPLTLESARPSHTSQYLCASSAGGNQPQHFGDGTRLSIL.

Here the CDR3 reads CASSLDRAGREQYF. DNA for the CDR3: TGTGCCAGCAGTTTGGACAGGGCAGGGCGGGAGCAGTACTTC. V usage is TRBV7-2 and J usage is TRBJ2-7, with 8 positions matching TRBD1. With V trimmed by 6 bases and J by 7 bases, 11 bases remained unmatched. Germline V gene sequence: CDR1 SGHTA, CDR2 FQGNSA. This CDR3 region has 14 residues.

This chain connects TRBV7-6 to TRBJ1-1, with D perhaps matching TRBD1 (5 bases). This CDR3 region has 13 residues. V lost 3 bases and J 3 bases, leaving 8 bases between the germline ends. The germline V gene encodes CDR1 SGHVS and CDR2 FNYEAQ. The CDR3 loop is CASSLGQYTEAFF. Written as DNA, the CDR3 is TGTGCCAGCAGCTTGGGGCAGTACACTGAAGCTTTCTTT.